Sequencing of this T cell receptor (beta chain) was carried out in a study of blood T cell repertoires in COVID-19. V was pared by 3 bases and J by 8 bases, with 10 bases between. The CDR3 consists of 12 residues. Germline V lookup: CDR1 SGHNT, CDR2 YENEEA. In the authors' methods: Quantification of nucleated cells was approximated via reference gene primer amplification. The protocol was immunoSEQ multiplex PCR, while the TCRdb copy is restricted to in-frame clones and leaves out a portion. That table is the source of V, J and clone size, and D and trimming were worked out from the DNA. The sample records roughly 100,000 clones, over 75% being singletons.

The TCR comes from a man aged 45-65 years with acute or convalescent COVID-19. This chain uses TRBV11-3 with TRBJ1-2; D ambiguous. Sample: peripheral blood. CDR3 protein: CASSLEIGGYTF. In DNA form, the CDR3 reads TGTGCCAGCAGCTTGGAGATCGGGGGCTACACCTTC.